Presented here are 31 T cell receptor beta chains from one specimen sequenced in a study of cytomegalovirus exposure and HLA in healthy donors. PCR primers comprised 60 Vbeta and 13 Jbeta primers. TCRdb's copy holds only in-frame clones and misses some; the assay was immunoSEQ multiplex PCR. This sample carries about 200,000 clones, approximately 85% of them seen once, and the ten largest clones take about 2.2%. What was sequenced was PBMCs. The origin of the receptors is a woman between 50 and 59 years old in good health and CMV-seronegative.

The chain recombines TRBV6-6 with TRBJ1-2; 8 nucleotides agree with TRBD1. The CDR3 runs to 16 residues. Germline CDR1 MNHNY, CDR2 SVGAGI (reference sequence). V lost 0 bases to trimming and J lost 3 bases; unmatched junction nucleotides: 6. The CDR3 bases are TGTGCCAGCAGTTACTCGATGACAGGGGCTGACTATGGCTACACCTTC. The encoded protein is CASSYSMTGADYGYTF.

The rearrangement uses TRBV5-1 and TRBJ2-1, with 13 bases matching TRBD2. Germline V gene data show CDR1 as SGHRS and CDR2 as YFSETQ. The CDR3 has 18 amino acids. After removal of 0 bases from V and 6 bases from J, the junction contained 9 bases not matched to a gene. The CDR3 nucleotides read TGCGCCAGCAGCTTGGGGACTAGCGGGAGACGTTTAGGCAATGAGCAGTTCTTC. Translation gives CASSLGTSGRRLGNEQFF. Together with reference TRBV5-1 and TRBJ2-1, the CDR3 gives the full variable domain: KAGVTQTPRYLIKTRGQQVTLSCSPISGHRSVSWYQQTPGQGLQFLFEYFSETQRNKGNFPGRFSGRQFSNSRSEMNVSTLELGDSALYLCASSLGTSGRRLGNEQFFGPGTRLTVL.

There are a few counts of this clone. V and J are TRBV10-3 and TRBJ2-7; a weak D match, TRBD1 (5 bases). The CDR3 has 12 amino acids. Between the trimmed V and J ends, which lost 4 bases and 6 bases, there was a span of 10 bases. CDR1 is ENHRY and CDR2 is SYGVKD in the germline V gene. The CDR3 bases are TGTGCCATCAGTGGGACATCGCGCGAGCAGTACTTC. This encodes CAISGTSREQYF.

This clone was recorded a few times. V usage is TRBV7-9 and J usage is TRBJ1-1; 7 bases are a match to TRBD1. The CDR3 loop spans 14 amino acids. With V trimmed by 5 bases and J by 1 base, 4 bases remained unmatched. Germline V CDR1 and CDR2: SEHNR, FQNEAQ (reference sequence). CDR3: CASSPGQTNTEAFF. The DNA for the CDR3 is TGTGCCAGCAGCCCGGGACAGACGAACACTGAAGCTTTCTTT.

This chain connects TRBV7-9 to TRBJ1-1; D ambiguous. Between the trimmed V and J ends, which lost 3 bases and 1 base, there was a span of 6 bases. This CDR3 is 13 amino acids long. Germline V gene lookup returns CDR1 SEHNR and CDR2 FQNEAQ (reference sequence). The CDR3 region has the DNA TGTGCCAGCAGCTTCCAGGAGAACACTGAAGCTTTCTTT. It translates to CASSFQENTEAFF.

The CDR3 coding sequence is TGTGCCAGCCGGACGGCGGCAGGCACAGGCAGGGAGGGCGAGCAGTACTTC. It yields the protein CASRTAAGTGREGEQYF. The chain uses TRBV27 and TRBJ2-7; TRBD2 matches at 7 bases. This CDR3 contains 17 residues. With 8 bases clipped from V and 6 bases from J, the junction kept 22 bases outside the gene matches. Per germline, CDR1 MNHEY and CDR2 SMNVEV (reference sequence).

The rearrangement links TRBV6-5 to TRBJ2-7; TRBD2 matches at 8 bases. The CDR3 consists of 14 residues. The ends lost 8 bases at V and 0 bases at J; junction bases unmatched: 6. Per germline, CDR1 MNHEY and CDR2 SVGAGI. The CDR3 is CASARGGFSYEQYF. Here the CDR3 DNA reads TGTGCCAGCGCCCGGGGGGGATTCTCCTACGAGCAGTACTTC.

This clone was counted a single time. The CDR3 sequence: CASRAPGGFRNTIYF. CDR3 DNA sequence: TGTGCCAGCAGAGCTCCGGGGGGTTTTAGAAACACCATATATTTT. The chain carries TRBV28 and TRBJ1-3, with D possibly matching TRBD1 (5 bases). The germline gives CDR1 MDHEN, CDR2 SYDVKM. Trimming removed 6 bases at V and 5 bases at J, with 17 bases between. The CDR3 contains 15 residues.

This chain uses TRBV4-2 with TRBJ2-7, with TRBD2 matching over 7 bases. Germline V CDR1 and CDR2: LGHNA, YNFKEQ. The CDR3 length is 16 residues. Trimming removed 4 bases from V and 7 bases from J; junction bases left unmatched: 16. As DNA, the CDR3 is TGTGCCAGCAGCCCTCCCCCGGGACTAAACACGTATGAGCAGTACTTC. The encoded protein is CASSPPPGLNTYEQYF.

The chain is built from TRBV11-3 and TRBJ2-3, with 8 bases lining up with TRBD2. The germline V gene has CDR1 SGHNT and CDR2 YENEEA. The CDR3 loop spans 17 amino acids. Germline trimming cut 6 bases from V and 5 bases from J; bases unmatched to any gene: 16. Written as DNA, the CDR3 is TGTGCCAGCAGAAGGGGAACTAGCGGCATCGGTGGAGATACGCAGTATTTT. Its translation: CASRRGTSGIGGDTQYF.

CDR3 sequence: CASSLGGGVPGTSGTDTQYF. The CDR3 nucleotides are TGTGCCAGCAGCTTAGGGGGTGGGGTACCCGGGACTAGCGGCACAGATACGCAGTATTTT. The chain links TRBV11-3 to TRBJ2-3; 10 nucleotides match TRBD2. The CDR3 spans 20 residues. Unmatched junction bases numbered 14, after V lost 1 base and J lost 1 base. The germline gives CDR1 SGHNT, CDR2 YENEEA.

This rearrangement joins TRBV9 to TRBJ2-5; unclear D gene. The V end was cut by 2 bases, the J end by 4 bases, with 9 bases between. This CDR3 spans 13 amino acids. CDR1 SGDLS and CDR2 YYNGEE come from the germline V gene. The CDR3 reads CASSVRYGETQYF. The CDR3 DNA reads TGTGCCAGCAGCGTCCGTTACGGAGAGACCCAGTACTTC.

The chain carries TRBV27 and TRBJ2-7; possible D gene TRBD2, 5 bases. Trimming removed 0 bases from V and 5 bases from J, with 8 bases in between. CDR1 is MNHEY and CDR2 is SMNVEV in the germline V gene (reference sequence). The CDR3 consists of 13 residues. Here the CDR3 DNA reads TGTGCCAGCAGTTTATCGAACGGGAACGAGCAGTACTTC. It specifies CASSLSNGNEQYF.

This chain joins TRBV28 and TRBJ2-4, with TRBD2 matching over 7 bases. The CDR3 is 15 residues long. Trimming cost V 5 bases and J 6 bases; bases outside gene matches: 10. Germline assignment: CDR1 MDHEN and CDR2 SYDVKM. This CDR3 reads CASSLLGTGGNIQYF. The CDR3 DNA sequence: TGTGCCAGCAGTCTACTCGGGACGGGAGGAAACATTCAGTACTTC. Together with reference TRBV28 and TRBJ2-4, the CDR3 gives the full variable domain: DVKVTQSSRYLVKRTGEKVFLECVQDMDHENMFWYRQDPGLGLRLIYFSYDVKMKEKGDIPEGYSVSREKKERFSLILESASTNQTSMYLCASSLLGTGGNIQYFGAGTRLSVL.

V gene TRBV27 combines with J gene TRBJ2-7; TRBD1 agrees at 8 bases. Germline V CDR1 and CDR2: MNHEY, SMNVEV (reference sequence). V shed 5 bases and J 3 bases; nucleotides not matched to a gene: 3. This CDR3 comprises 13 residues. The CDR3 here is CASSIQGGYEQYF. In nucleotides, the CDR3 is TGTGCCAGCAGTATACAGGGGGGCTACGAGCAGTACTTC.

V is TRBV30 and J is TRBJ2-1; a possible D gene is TRBD1 (6 bases). This CDR3 is 13 amino acids long. The ends were cut back, 4 bases at V and 4 bases at J, with 11 bases in the middle. From germline, CDR1 is GTSNPN and CDR2 SVGIG (reference sequence). The CDR3 is CAWTQGIYNEQFF. Here the CDR3 DNA reads TGTGCCTGGACACAGGGAATTTACAATGAGCAGTTCTTC.

J is TRBJ2-1 and V is TRBV5-1; D possibly corresponds to TRBD1 (6 bases). Germline V gives CDR1 SGHRS, CDR2 YFSETQ. The germline V and J ends were trimmed by 0 bases and 4 bases, with 11 bases remaining between them. The CDR3 loop spans 15 amino acids. CDR3 region: CASSLVSGDYNEQFF. The CDR3 region has the DNA TGCGCCAGCAGCTTGGTTTCAGGGGATTACAATGAGCAGTTCTTC. The full variable domain, with the rest looked up from reference TRBV5-1 and TRBJ2-1, is KAGVTQTPRYLIKTRGQQVTLSCSPISGHRSVSWYQQTPGQGLQFLFEYFSETQRNKGNFPGRFSGRQFSNSRSEMNVSTLELGDSALYLCASSLVSGDYNEQFFGPGTRLTVL.

This sequence joins TRBV7-9 and TRBJ1-1, with 7 bases matching TRBD1. CDR1 is SEHNR, CDR2 FQNEAQ, per germline (reference sequence). The CDR3 covers 15 residues. V gave up 5 bases and J gave up 0 bases; unmatched junction bases: 6. The CDR3 DNA is TGTGCCAGCAGCCCCAACGGACAGGTGAACACTGAAGCTTTCTTT. Amino acid sequence: CASSPNGQVNTEAFF.

The V and J genes are TRBV19 and TRBJ2-2, with 16 bases matching TRBD2. J was trimmed by 8 bases and V by 5 bases; bases with no gene match: 8. The germline gives CDR1 LNHDA, CDR2 SQIVND (reference sequence). This CDR3 is 17 amino acids long. CDR3 bases: TGTGCCAGTAGTCCGGGGACTAGCGGGAGGGCCACGGGGGAGCTGTTTTTT. Its translation: CASSPGTSGRATGELFF.

The genes are TRBV28 and TRBJ1-2; perhaps TRBD1 as D (6 bases). V lost 4 bases to trimming and J lost 8 bases, with 35 bases between them. This CDR3 contains 20 residues. Germline CDR1 is MDHEN and CDR2 is SYDVKM. The CDR3 coding sequence is TGTGCCAGCAGTTCCCCGGTAAGAGGACAGAGATCGCACTTCGGCGGGGGCTACACCTTC. This encodes CASSSPVRGQRSHFGGGYTF.

The chain combines TRBV7-6 with TRBJ2-1; 8 bases map to TRBD2. The V segment lost 1 base and the J segment 3 bases; nucleotides outside the gene matches: 8. Germline loops: CDR1 SGHVS, CDR2 FNYEAQ. The CDR3 extends over 17 amino acids. CDR3 DNA sequence: TGTGCCAGCAGCTTAGGCCCTAGCGGGCCTGGCTACAATGAGCAGTTCTTC. Translated: CASSLGPSGPGYNEQFF. Together with reference TRBV7-6 and TRBJ2-1, the CDR3 gives the full variable domain: GAGVSQSPRYKVTKRGQDVALRCDPISGHVSLYWYRQALGQGPEFLTYFNYEAQQDKSGLPNDRFSAERPEGSISTLTIQRTEQRDSAMYRCASSLGPSGPGYNEQFFGPGTRLTVL.

V usage is TRBV2 and J usage is TRBJ1-5; D is uncertain. The CDR3 runs 15 residues. V lost 6 bases, J lost 1 base, and 13 bases lay in between. Germline values: CDR1 SNHLY, CDR2 FYNNEI. The CDR3 nucleotides read TGTGCCAGCAGCGAGGAGGGAGGGAGCAATCAGCCCCAGCATTTT. As protein: CASSEEGGSNQPQHF.

The V call is TRBV28, the J call TRBJ2-1, with 7 bases lining up with TRBD1. The length of the CDR3 is 14 residues. J gave up 10 bases and V 6 bases, and 12 bases lay outside the gene matches. CDR1 and CDR2 from the germline V gene are MDHEN and SYDVKM. CDR3 DNA sequence: TGTGCCAGCAGGACACGGACAGGACGGTGGGAGCAGTTCTTC. Its translation: CASRTRTGRWEQFF.

The J gene is TRBJ1-3, the V gene TRBV28; D may be TRBD1 (5 bases). Trimming removed 10 bases at V and 0 bases at J, with 25 bases between. The CDR3 is 18 residues long. Germline CDR1 is MDHEN and CDR2 is SYDVKM. The CDR3 DNA reads as TGTGCCACCTCGTTTAGGGCGCGCGGGGGGAGCTCTGGAAACACCATATATTTT. Its protein product is CATSFRARGGSSGNTIYF.

The chain recombines TRBV28 with TRBJ1-4; D is unresolved. Germline CDR1 reads MDHEN; CDR2 reads SYDVKM. V was shortened by 5 bases and J by 0 bases, with 10 bases between the two germline ends. There are 15 residues in the CDR3. The CDR3 DNA sequence: TGTGCCAGCAGTCCGAACGGAGCAACTAATGAAAAACTGTTTTTT. This encodes CASSPNGATNEKLFF.

The chain has TRBV4-1 and TRBJ1-1; 8 nucleotides line up with TRBD1. CDR3 size: 14 residues. The V gene end was trimmed by 6 bases and the J gene end by 5 bases; junction bases not matched to a gene: 8. Germline CDR1 and CDR2: MGHRA and YSYEKL. The CDR3 loop is CASRGEDRVTEAFF. CDR3 DNA: TGCGCCAGCAGGGGTGAGGACAGGGTTACTGAAGCTTTCTTT.

The chain recombines TRBV6-1 with TRBJ2-7; perhaps TRBD1 as D (5 bases). With 7 bases removed from V and 0 bases from J, the gap between germline ends came to 16 bases. The CDR3 length is 15 residues. In germline, CDR1 is MNHNS, CDR2 SASEGT. The CDR3 sequence is CASIRQGAISYEQYF. DNA for the CDR3: TGTGCCAGCATCCGGCAGGGCGCTATCTCCTACGAGCAGTACTTC.

This clone showed up just a few times. Its ends do not fully match the called genes, so a read error is possible. The chain links TRBV6-1 to TRBJ1-4, with 12 bases that match TRBD1. Per germline, CDR1 MNHNS and CDR2 SASEGT. The CDR3 totals 17 residues. The CDR3, as DNA: TGTGCCAGCCGTGAGGGACAGGGGGCGAAGTATAATGAAAAACTGTTTTTT. This codes for CASREGQGAKYNEKLFF.

The chain is built from TRBV7-6 and TRBJ1-2, with TRBD1 identical over 9 bases. Germline values: CDR1 SGHVS, CDR2 FNYEAQ. The V segment lost 5 bases and the J segment 6 bases; nucleotides outside the gene matches: 13. CDR3 length equals 16 residues. CDR3 residues: CASSILWDREGDGYTF. The CDR3 bases are TGTGCCAGCAGCATCCTTTGGGACAGGGAAGGCGATGGCTACACCTTC.

The CDR3 nucleotides read TGTGCCAGTAGTCGGTCAGGGGGCCACGAGCAGTACTTC. The encoded protein is CASSRSGGHEQYF. The chain is built from TRBV19 and TRBJ2-7; 8 bases fit TRBD1. The CDR3 is 13 residues long. Germline values: CDR1 LNHDA, CDR2 SQIVND (reference sequence). Trimming removed 5 bases from V and 5 bases from J; junction bases left unmatched: 5.

This chain links TRBV10-3 with TRBJ1-1; tentative D call: TRBD1 (5 bases). CDR3 size: 13 residues. The germline V and J ends were trimmed by 6 bases and 0 bases, with 8 bases remaining between them. Germline V gene data show CDR1 as ENHRY and CDR2 as SYGVKD. The CDR3, as DNA: TGTGCCATCAGGGAACAGGTGAACACTGAAGCTTTCTTT. It codes for CAIREQVNTEAFF.